This T cell receptor beta chain was observed in a study of radiotherapy plus CTLA-4 blockade in lung cancer. The V and J ends lost 2 bases and 5 bases, in that order; junction bases with no gene match: 0. CDR1 SGHRS and CDR2 YFSETQ come from the germline V gene. CDR3 length equals 14 residues. Only in-frame clones appear in the TCRdb table, and some are missing; sequencing was by immunoSEQ multiplex PCR. There are about 62,000 clones in the sample; around 69% occur only once, and about 3% lies in the top ten. The V and J genes are TRBV5-1 and TRBJ1-6; the match to TRBD1 covers 8 bases. The sequencing used peripheral blood, collected from a patient treated with radiotherapy plus ipilimumab. This sequence originates from a human donor with non-small cell lung cancer who had a complete response to radiotherapy plus ipilimumab. CDR3 DNA: TGCGCCAGCAGCTTACAGGGGGATAATTCACCCCTCCACTTT. Translation: CASSLQGDNSPLHF.